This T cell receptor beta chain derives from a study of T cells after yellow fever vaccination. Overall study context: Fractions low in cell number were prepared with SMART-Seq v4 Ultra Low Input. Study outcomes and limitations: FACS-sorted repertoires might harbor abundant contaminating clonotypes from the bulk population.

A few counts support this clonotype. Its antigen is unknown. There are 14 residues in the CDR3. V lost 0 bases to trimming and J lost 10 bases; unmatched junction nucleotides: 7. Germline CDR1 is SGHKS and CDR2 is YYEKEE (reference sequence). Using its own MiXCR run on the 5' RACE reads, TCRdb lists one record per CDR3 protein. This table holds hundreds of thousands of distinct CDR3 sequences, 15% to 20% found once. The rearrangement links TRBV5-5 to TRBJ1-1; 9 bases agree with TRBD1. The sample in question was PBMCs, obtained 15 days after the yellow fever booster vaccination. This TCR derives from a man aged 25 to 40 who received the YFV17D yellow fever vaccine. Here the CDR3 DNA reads TGTGCCAGCAGCTTGGGGGGGACAGGGCGGGGAGCTTTCTTT. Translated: CASSLGGTGRGAFF.